This T cell receptor beta chain derives from a study of control samples from healthy donors and cancer patients. Germline V gene data show CDR1 as SGHTA and CDR2 as FQGNSA. The ends were cut back, 7 bases at V and 6 bases at J, with 15 bases in the middle. This CDR3 contains 13 residues. Method: immunoSEQ multiplex PCR; TCRdb's copy keeps in-frame clones and lacks some. The sample contains some 200,000 clones, 85% to 95% of which appear only once. The sequenced sample was blood. V usage is TRBV7-2 and J usage is TRBJ1-2; D is unclear. This TCR came from a man aged 50 to 60 in good health. This CDR3 reads CASKTPLGDGYTF. CDR3 coding DNA: TGTGCCAGCAAAACCCCTCTTGGGGATGGCTACACCTTC.